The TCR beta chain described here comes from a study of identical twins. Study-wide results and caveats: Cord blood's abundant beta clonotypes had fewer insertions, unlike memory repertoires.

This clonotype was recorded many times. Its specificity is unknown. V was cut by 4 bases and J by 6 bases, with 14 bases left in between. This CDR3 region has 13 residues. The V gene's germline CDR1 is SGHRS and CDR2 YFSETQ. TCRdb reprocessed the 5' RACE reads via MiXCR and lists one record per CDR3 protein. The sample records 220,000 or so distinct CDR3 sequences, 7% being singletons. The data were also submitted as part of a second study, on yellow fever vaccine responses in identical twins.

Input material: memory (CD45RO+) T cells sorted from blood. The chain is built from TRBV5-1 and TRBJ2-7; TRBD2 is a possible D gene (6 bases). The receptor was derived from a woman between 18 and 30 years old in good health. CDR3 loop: CASSPLPAGEQYF. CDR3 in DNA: TGCGCCAGCAGCCCCCTCCCAGCGGGCGAGCAGTACTTC.